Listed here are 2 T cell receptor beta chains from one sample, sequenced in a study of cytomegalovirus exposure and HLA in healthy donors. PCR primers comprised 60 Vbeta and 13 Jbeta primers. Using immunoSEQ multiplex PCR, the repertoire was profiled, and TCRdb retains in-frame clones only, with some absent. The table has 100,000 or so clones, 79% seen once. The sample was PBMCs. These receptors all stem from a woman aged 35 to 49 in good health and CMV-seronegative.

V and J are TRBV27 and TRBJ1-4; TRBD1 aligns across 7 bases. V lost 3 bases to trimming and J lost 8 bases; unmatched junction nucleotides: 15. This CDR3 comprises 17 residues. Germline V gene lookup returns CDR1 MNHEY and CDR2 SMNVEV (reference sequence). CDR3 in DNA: TGTGCCAGCAGTTTTTTCTTCCCGGGACAGAGGAAGGAAAAACTGTTTTTT. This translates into CASSFFFPGQRKEKLFF.

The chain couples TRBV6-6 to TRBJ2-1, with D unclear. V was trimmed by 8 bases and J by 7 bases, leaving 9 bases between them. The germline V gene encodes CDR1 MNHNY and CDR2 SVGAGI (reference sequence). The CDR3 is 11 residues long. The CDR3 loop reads CASGAGNEQFF. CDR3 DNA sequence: TGTGCCAGCGGAGCTGGGAATGAGCAGTTCTTC.